This entry features one T cell receptor (beta chain) sequence. Its antigen remains unidentified. The germline gives CDR1 MNHEY, CDR2 SMNVEV (reference sequence). This CDR3 comprises 15 residues. The ends were cut back, 3 bases at V and 0 bases at J, with 11 bases in the middle. This sample stems from a study of T cell responses to AZD1222 COVID-19 vaccine. Study-level results: Compared with day 0, the breadth and depth of the Spike-specific TCR repertoire rose significantly after two doses of AZD1222.

The table came from immunoSEQ multiplex PCR; TCRdb's copy has only in-frame clones and leaves some out. The table lists about 130,000 clones, around 84% of them singletons. The rearrangement joins TRBV27 to TRBJ1-2; D might be TRBD1 (6 bases). The TCR comes from an adult in good health. The source was peripheral blood, collected on day 0 of AZD1222 vaccination. CDR3 DNA: TGTGCCAGCAGTTTGATGGGGGCAGCTAACTATGGCTACACCTTC. It is translated as CASSLMGAANYGYTF.